This T cell receptor (beta chain) stems from a study of blood T cell repertoires in COVID-19 (dated by TCRdb to 2018 to 2020). Concerning the study at large: Samples covering the acute and convalescent phases of COVID-19 were provided by collaborators in the United States, Italy and Spain. Subjects who had been exposed to COVID-19, were actively infected with it, or had recovered from it provided the deeply sampled blood TCRbeta repertoires that made up the dataset. The samples were drawn from the first 160 participants of the ongoing ImmuneRACE study and from 950 to 1,500 subjects provided by 6 global collaborators. The repertoires were released in a freely available public database intended as a resource for research on the immune response to SARS-CoV-2. Where available, HLA class I and class II types were obtained from metadata supplied by the sample provider rather than from assay-based typing. The prospective study material was composed of cDNA or gDNA derived from T cells, B-cell-depleted T cells, or PBMCs. A de-identified subject ID, COVID-19 status, age in years and sex were almost always included in the sample metadata.

Whole blood was collected in K2EDTA tubes by collaborating institutions according to the institutions' own protocols. Collaborator samples were shipped for TCRbeta analysis as frozen whole blood, isolated PBMCs, or DNA extracted from either sample type. The paper's findings and limits, for the study overall: The quantity of clinical and demographic metadata differed by source and by participant and was supplied without curation.

Turning to this clone: Its cognate antigen has yet to be identified. Per-base qualities were not stored, and no clone one base away is much larger.

CDR1 and CDR2, looked up from the germline V gene (reference sequence), are DFQATT and SNEGSKA. After removal of 3 bases from V and 11 bases from J, the junction retains 10 bases not matched to a gene. The CDR3 measures 13 amino acids from cysteine to phenylalanine. The only DNA kept is the CDR3, 39 bases in frame from the first base. TCRbeta CDR3 regions were amplified from genomic DNA using the immunoSEQ Assay, a bias-controlled multiplex PCR. As for the original processing: The number of nucleated cells in each sample was estimated by amplification of reference gene primers within the assay. To quantify the absolute abundance of each unique TCRbeta CDR3 rearrangement, sequence reads were collapsed and filtered. For each sample, productive Simpson clonality was calculated as the square root of Simpson's diversity index over productive rearrangements. The table comes from immuneACCESS by way of TCRdb, which keeps in-frame sequences with V and J called. Part of the clones is missing from these tables; in studies checked, under half for an unresolved V gene and the rest for unknown reasons. V and J calls plus clone size are reproduced from that table; the DNA served to infer D and trimming. In this sample the table shows over 55,000 clones, around 87% of which occur a single time. The ten largest clones capture approximately 5.4% of the sample.

This chain joins TRBV20-1 to TRBJ1-5, and TRBD1 aligns with 7 junction nucleotides. The clonotype originates from a man between 45 and 60 years old with active COVID-19. Sequenced sample: peripheral blood. The nucleotide sequence is given as TGCAGTGCTAGTAGGGAGACAGGACAGGCCCAGCATTTT. It translates to CSASRETGQAQHF.